Listed below are T cell receptor beta chains from one sample, sequenced in a study of T cell responses to AZD1222 COVID-19 vaccine. Generated by immunoSEQ multiplex PCR, the TCRdb table keeps only in-frame clones and is missing some. Of about 150,000 clones listed, over 75% are singletons. Source: peripheral blood, taken on day 0 of AZD1222 vaccination. These receptor sequences come from an adult in good health. Both conserved end residues are trimmed from each CDR3.

v_call,j_call,cdr3_aa
TRBV7-9,TRBJ2-7,ASSSNDRSSYEQY
TRBV7-2,TRBJ2-3,ASSLGGSADTQY
TRBV28,TRBJ2-7,ASSTTGGFDEQY
TRBV12-2,TRBJ1-1,ASRLGTGGTEAF
TRBV5-4,TRBJ1-1,ASSLVGGGTEAF
TRBV28,TRBJ1-3,ASNPRVHSGNTIY
TRBV11-1,TRBJ2-1,ASSVRLAGVGNEQF
TRBV5-1,TRBJ2-7,ASSWEFGMYEQY
TRBV18,TRBJ1-1,ASSRIISTEAF
TRBV29-1,TRBJ1-1,SVVQGSTEAF
TRBV5-6,TRBJ1-4,ASSTDRGGEKLF
TRBV3-1/TRBV3-2,TRBJ1-6,ASSHSPLLEGMNSPLH
TRBV14,TRBJ2-7,ASSPLRGNLFGEQY
TRBV5-6,TRBJ2-7,ASSSSDEQY
TRBV7-2,TRBJ1-1,ASSFGYGGSTEAF
TRBV29-1,TRBJ1-3,SVVASGNTIY
TRBV3-1/TRBV3-2,TRBJ1-1,ASSQDKAAF
TRBV6-2/TRBV6-3,TRBJ1-2,ASSSYFLDGYGYT
TRBV4-1,TRBJ2-7,ASSQIEGYEQY
TRBV13,TRBJ2-3,ASAGQGPDTQY
TRBV11-2,TRBJ1-1,ASSPDGGEAF
TRBV28,TRBJ2-6,ASTEPLGANVLT
TRBV7-9,TRBJ1-2,ASSSETIYGYT
TRBV15,TRBJ2-2,ATSRGTSSGELF
TRBV15,TRBJ1-5,ATSRWGSNQPQH
TRBV10-3,TRBJ1-2,AISSTLEGRGYT
TRBV9,TRBJ1-5,ARSGEGGSNQPQH
TRBV7-7,TRBJ2-5,ASSLEAGGAWETQY
TRBV2,TRBJ1-1,ASSMDAQLRTEAF
TRBV28,TRBJ1-2,ASSLGANRYGYT
TRBV5-6,TRBJ2-7,ASSDRQVGSYEQY
TRBV4-3,TRBJ2-3,ASGRWGVTDTQY
TRBV3-1/TRBV3-2,TRBJ1-1,ASSQGGPSGALMNTEAF
TRBV2,TRBJ1-3,ASSVDRGLGNTIY
TRBV9,TRBJ2-1,ASSDTAGYNEQF
TRBV7-8,TRBJ1-5,ASSFTGSGVNQPQH
TRBV9,TRBJ2-1,ASSAGQVYNEQF
TRBV18,TRBJ2-1,ASSPPPYRGSGEQF
TRBV5-4,TRBJ2-3,ASSLAPSDDTQY
TRBV20-1,TRBJ1-2,SARLAYGYT
TRBV12-3/TRBV12-4,TRBJ1-2,ASKTTDYGYT
TRBV13,TRBJ1-5,ASSLERNQPQH
TRBV27,TRBJ2-3,ASSFGRPGLGTDTQY
TRBV9,TRBJ2-7,ASSRGLADYEQY
TRBV6-5,TRBJ1-5,ASSFGGGNNKPQH
TRBV10-3,TRBJ2-5,AIRGQGSQETQY
TRBV30,TRBJ1-6,AWSTTGDSPLH